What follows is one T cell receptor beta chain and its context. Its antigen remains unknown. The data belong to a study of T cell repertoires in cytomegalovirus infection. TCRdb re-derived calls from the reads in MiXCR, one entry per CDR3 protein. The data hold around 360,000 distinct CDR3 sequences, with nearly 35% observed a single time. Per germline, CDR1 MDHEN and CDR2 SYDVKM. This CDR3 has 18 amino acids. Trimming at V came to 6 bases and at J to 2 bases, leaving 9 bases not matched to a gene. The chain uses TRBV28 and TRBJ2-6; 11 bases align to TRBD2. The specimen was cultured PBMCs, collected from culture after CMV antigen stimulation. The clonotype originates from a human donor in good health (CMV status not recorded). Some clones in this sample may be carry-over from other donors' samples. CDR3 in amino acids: CASRRMTSGTTGANVLTF. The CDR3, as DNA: TGTGCCAGCAGGCGAATGACTAGCGGGACCACTGGGGCCAACGTCCTGACTTTC.